The sequence of this T cell receptor (beta chain) was determined in a study of CD8 T cells in ankylosing spondylitis. Study-wide points: Earlier authors reported some of these motif variants in reactive arthritis synovial fluid and blood. The study identified a TCR beta motif of under ten highly homologous variants that appeared characteristic of ankylosing spondylitis blood. Disease-linked clones reportedly showed significant enrichment in matched ankylosing spondylitis synovial fluid.

The V end lost 4 bases, the J end lost 1 base, and 11 bases lay between the germline ends. Germline CDR1 is SGHRS and CDR2 is YFSETQ. The length of the CDR3 is 14 residues. This clonotype occurred many times. What it recognizes is unknown. Preparation of TCR beta libraries was done by quantitative 5'-RACE with molecular barcodes. TCRdb redid the calling of the 5' RACE reads with MiXCR, one entry per CDR3 protein. The sample holds roughly 90,000 distinct CDR3 sequences, about 8.3% seen once. The chain is built from TRBV5-1 and TRBJ1-1; TRBD1 might be the D (6 bases). Specimen: blood, either unsorted or a sorted T cell fraction (not recorded which). This TCR was recovered from a male donor with ankylosing spondylitis or in good health (not recorded which). The CDR3 protein is CASSIQTGNTEAFF. The DNA of the CDR3 is TGCGCCAGCAGCATACAGACAGGGAACACTGAAGCTTTCTTT.